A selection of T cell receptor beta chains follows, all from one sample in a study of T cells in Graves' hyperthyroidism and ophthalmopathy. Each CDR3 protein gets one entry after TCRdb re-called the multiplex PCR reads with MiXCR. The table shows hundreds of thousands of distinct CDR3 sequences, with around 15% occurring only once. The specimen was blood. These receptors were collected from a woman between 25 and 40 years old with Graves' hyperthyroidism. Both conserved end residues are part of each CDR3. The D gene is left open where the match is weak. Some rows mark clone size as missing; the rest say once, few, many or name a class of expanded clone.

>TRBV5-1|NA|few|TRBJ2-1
CASSLDWGSSYNEQFF
TGCGCCAGCAGCTTGGATTGGGGAAGCTCGTACAATGAGCAGTTCTTC
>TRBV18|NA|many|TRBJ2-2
CASSPTQTNTGELFF
TGTGCCAGCTCACCAACCCAAACGAACACCGGGGAGCTGTTTTTT
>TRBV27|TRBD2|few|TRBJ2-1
CASRRGGGSYNEQFF
TGTGCCAGCAGGAGGGGCGGGGGCTCCTACAATGAGCAGTTCTTC
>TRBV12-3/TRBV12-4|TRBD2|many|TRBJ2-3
CASSSSGSTDTQYF
TGTGCCAGCAGCTCTAGCGGCAGCACAGATACGCAGTATTTT
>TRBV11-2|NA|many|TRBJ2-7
CASSLQGGNEQYF
TGTGCCAGCAGCCTACAGGGTGGCAACGAGCAGTACTTC
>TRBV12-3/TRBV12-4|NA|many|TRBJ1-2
CASSPIDRFGGYTF
TGTGCCAGCAGTCCTATAGACAGGTTCGGGGGCTACACCTTC
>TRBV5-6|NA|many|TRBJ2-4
CASSLKQARNIQYF
TGTGCCAGCAGCTTGAAACAGGCCCGAAACATTCAGTACTTC
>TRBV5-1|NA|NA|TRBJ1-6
CASSLVSSYNSPLHF
TGCGCCAGCAGCTTGGTGAGCTCCTATAATTCACCCCTCCACTTT
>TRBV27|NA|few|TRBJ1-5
CASGLNQPQHF
TGTGCCAGCGGATTAAATCAGCCCCAGCATTTT
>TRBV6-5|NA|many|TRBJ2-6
CASSYGGASGANVLTF
TGTGCCAGCAGTTACGGCGGTGCCTCTGGGGCCAACGTCCTGACTTTC
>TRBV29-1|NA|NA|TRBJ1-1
CSVESGTVNTEAFF
TGCAGCGTTGAATCTGGGACGGTGAACACTGAAGCTTTCTTT
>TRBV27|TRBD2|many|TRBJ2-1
CASRRGLAYGSYNEQFF
TGTGCCAGCAGAAGGGGACTAGCGTATGGGTCCTACAATGAGCAGTTCTTC
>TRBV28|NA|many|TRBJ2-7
CASTSALPNKFYEQYF
TGTGCCAGCACCTCCGCCCTCCCCAATAAATTTTACGAGCAGTACTTC
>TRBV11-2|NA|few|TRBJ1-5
CASSRSFVGQPQHF
TGTGCCAGCAGCAGATCTTTTGTAGGACAGCCCCAGCATTTT
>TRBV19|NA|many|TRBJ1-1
CASSTQPYPAEAFF
TGTGCCAGTAGTACACAACCTTACCCCGCTGAAGCTTTCTTT
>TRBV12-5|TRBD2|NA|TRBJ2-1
CASGLIAGGPRNEQFF
TGTGCTAGTGGTTTGATAGCGGGAGGGCCACGGAATGAGCAGTTCTTC
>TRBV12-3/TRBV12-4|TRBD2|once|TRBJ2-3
CASSSSSGITDTQYF
TGTGCCAGCAGTTCCTCTAGCGGGATCACAGATACGCAGTATTTT
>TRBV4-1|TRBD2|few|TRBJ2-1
CASSQDPGLAGVQDEQFF
TGCGCCAGCAGCCAAGATCCCGGACTAGCGGGAGTTCAGGATGAGCAGTTCTTC
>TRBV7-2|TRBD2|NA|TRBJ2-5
CASSLPGRIQYF
TGTGCCAGCAGCTTACCCGGGAGGATCCAGTACTTC
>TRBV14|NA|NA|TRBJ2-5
CASSQGVFEEETQYF
TGTGCCAGCAGCCAAGGGGTTTTTGAGGAAGAGACCCAGTACTTC
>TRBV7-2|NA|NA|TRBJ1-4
CASSLTGSEKLFF
TGTGCCAGCAGCTTAACAGGGAGTGAAAAACTGTTTTTT
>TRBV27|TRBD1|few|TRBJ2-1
CASSAGTGFYNEQFF
TGTGCCAGCAGCGCCGGGACAGGGTTCTACAATGAGCAGTTCTTC
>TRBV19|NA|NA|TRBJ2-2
CASRWKGLGELFF
TGTGCCAGTAGATGGAAGGGACTCGGGGAGCTGTTTTTT
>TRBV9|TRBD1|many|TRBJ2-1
CASSSGTGPNNEQFF
TGTGCCAGCAGTTCCGGGACAGGGCCGAACAATGAGCAGTTCTTC
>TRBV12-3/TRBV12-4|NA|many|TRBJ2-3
CASSHHTDTQYF
TGTGCCAGCAGTCATCACACAGATACGCAGTATTTT
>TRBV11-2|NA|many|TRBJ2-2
CASIRGQNTGELFF
TGTGCCAGCATCCGAGGACAGAACACCGGGGAGCTGTTTTTT
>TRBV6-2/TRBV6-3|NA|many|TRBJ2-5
CASSLLEETQYF
TGTGCCAGCAGTTTGTTGGAAGAGACCCAGTACTTC
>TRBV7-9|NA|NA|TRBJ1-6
CASSGTGGAGGPLHF
TGTGCCAGCAGCGGAACAGGAGGGGCGGGGGGACCCCTCCACTTT
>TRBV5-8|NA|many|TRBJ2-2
CASMEGTNTGELFF
TGTGCCAGCATGGAGGGTACGAACACCGGGGAGCTGTTTTTT
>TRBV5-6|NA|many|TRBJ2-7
CASRGRLAGEQYF
TGTGCCAGCAGGGGCCGGTTGGCGGGGGAGCAGTACTTC
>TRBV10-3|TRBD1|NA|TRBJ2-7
CAVSGGRTGGSSYEQYF
TGTGCCGTCAGTGGAGGGCGAACAGGGGGCTCGTCATACGAGCAGTACTTC
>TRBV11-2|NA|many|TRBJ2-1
CASSSSLGKSYNEQFF
TGTGCCAGCAGCTCTTCCCTAGGAAAAAGTTACAATGAGCAGTTCTTC